This T cell receptor (beta chain) was sequenced during a study of regulatory T cells in long-lasting Graves disease. Study conclusions and caveats: Repertoires from persistent disease leaned toward TRBV28, TRBJ1-2 and TRBJ2-5.

Time point given: newly diagnosed GD, antithyroid drugs for less than 3 months. TCR sequences were obtained from RNA taken from PBMCs. Peripheral blood, approximately 9 milliliters per patient, was collected in EDTA tubes. This clonotype was counted only a few times. Its target is unknown. Germline trimming cut 0 bases from V and 3 bases from J; bases unmatched to any gene: 8. The CDR3 is 16 amino acids. Germline V gene lookup returns CDR1 SEHNR and CDR2 FQNEAQ (reference sequence). Researchers made TCR beta libraries by using iRepertoire HTBI primers and running Arm-PCR on CDR3 regions. TCRdb re-called the multiplex PCR reads with MiXCR, one entry per CDR3 protein. The sample has around 470,000 distinct CDR3 sequences, 11% to 15% seen once. The data were also submitted as part of a second study, on T cells in Graves' hyperthyroidism and ophthalmopathy. That paper adds: Researchers ran a first-round RT-PCR on the TCR CDR3 using the HTBI primer set. Within blood appeared most thyroid clonotypes that had expanded above 0.001.

The origin of this receptor is a woman in her fifties or sixties with Graves disease. The chain uses TRBV7-9 and TRBJ2-7; 7 positions agree with TRBD1. The sample consisted of peripheral blood mononuclear cells (PBMCs), taken at new diagnosis, from a patient treated with antithyroid drugs. The CDR3 DNA reads as TGTGCCAGCAGCTTAGCGCCGAGACAGGGCGGCTACGAGCAGTACTTC. The encoded protein is CASSLAPRQGGYEQYF.